This paragraph covers one TCR beta chain sequence. In the original processing: Reference gene primer amplification gave estimated nucleated cell counts. TCRdb keeps only in-frame clones here, not all; method: immunoSEQ multiplex PCR. V and J calls and clone size follow that table, whereas D and trimming were derived from the DNA. The table shows approximately 200,000 clones, with about 85% occurring only once. These data originate in a study of blood T cell repertoires in COVID-19. Study-level background: From T cells, B-cell-depleted T cells, or PBMCs came the material, which was cDNA or gDNA.

Two negative PCRs, clearance, or symptom resolution were required of recovered Cohort 3 donors. The CDR3 totals 12 residues. Trimming took 6 bases from V and 3 from J, leaving 8 bases between them. From germline, CDR1 is MNHEY and CDR2 SVGAGI. The chain joins TRBV6-5 to TRBJ1-2; no clear D gene. The sample was PBMCs or T cells enriched from blood (not recorded which). The origin of this receptor is a man aged 25-45 years who had recovered from COVID-19. The CDR3 nucleotides read TGTGCCAGCAGGGGTAGCGACTATGGCTACACCTTC. Its protein is CASRGSDYGYTF.